Below, 27 T cell receptor beta chains from the same sample are listed, as sequenced in a study of blood T cell repertoires in COVID-19. Assay: immunoSEQ multiplex PCR; the TCRdb copy retains only in-frame clones and omits some. The repertoire consists of about 190,000 clones, with over 75% occurring once and the leading ten covering 9.5% to 15%. The sequencing input was peripheral blood. The receptors originated from a woman between 45 and 60 years old with acute or convalescent COVID-19.

The chain employs TRBV30 and TRBJ1-1; D remains unclear. Germline CDR1 is GTSNPN and CDR2 is SVGIG (reference sequence). V was pared by 3 bases and J by 1 base, with 6 bases between. This CDR3 spans 12 amino acids. Here the CDR3 DNA reads TGTGCCTGGAGCCCTTGGAACACTGAAGCTTTCTTT. This sequence encodes CAWSPWNTEAFF.

This clone was picked up one time. Written as DNA, the CDR3 is TGTGCCAGCACCTCTGATGATACTCGATTCGATACGCAGTATTTT. Amino acids: CASTSDDTRFDTQYF. This chain connects TRBV5-6 to TRBJ2-3; D ambiguous. The CDR3 contains 15 residues. Per the germline V gene, CDR1 is SGHDT and CDR2 is YYEEEE. Trimming removed 6 bases from V and 6 bases from J, with 20 bases in between. The whole variable domain, remainder taken from reference TRBV5-6 and TRBJ2-3, is DAGVTQSPTHLIKTRGQQVTLRCSPKSGHDTVSWYQQALGQGPQFIFQYYEEEERQRGNFPDRFSGHQFPNYSSELNVNALLLGDSALYLCASTSDDTRFDTQYFGPGTRLTVL.

The rearrangement links TRBV5-4 to TRBJ2-1, with 10 bases identical to TRBD2. The germline V gene has CDR1 SGHNT and CDR2 YYREEE (reference sequence). With 5 bases clipped from V and 3 bases from J, the junction kept 5 bases outside the gene matches. CDR3 length: 15 residues. CDR3 sequence: CASSKGLANYNEQFF. CDR3 in DNA: TGTGCCAGCAGTAAGGGACTAGCGAACTACAATGAGCAGTTCTTC.

This clone has only a few counts. The chain employs TRBV5-4 and TRBJ2-3; 15 positions agree with TRBD2. Per germline, CDR1 SGHNT and CDR2 YYREEE (reference sequence). The CDR3 is 17 amino acids. Germline trimming cut 4 bases from V and 5 bases from J; bases unmatched to any gene: 8. Written as DNA, the CDR3 is TGTGCCAGCAGCGGACTAGCGGGAGGGCCTAGGGGAGATACGCAGTATTTT. It yields the protein CASSGLAGGPRGDTQYF.

This chain connects TRBV5-5 to TRBJ2-6; a possible D gene is TRBD2 (6 bases). V lost 0 bases and J 3 bases, leaving 10 bases between the germline ends. This CDR3 region has 16 residues. Germline assignment: CDR1 SGHKS and CDR2 YYEKEE (reference sequence). The CDR3 region has the DNA TGTGCCAGCAGCTTGGGGGCGGGGTTTGGGGCCAACGTCCTGACTTTC. Its protein is CASSLGAGFGANVLTF.

In this sample, this clone turned up many times. The chain employs TRBV27 and TRBJ2-1; 16 positions match TRBD2. In germline, CDR1 is MNHEY, CDR2 SMNVEV (reference sequence). The CDR3 is 20 amino acids. Trimming at V came to 6 bases and at J to 9 bases, leaving 20 bases not matched to a gene. As DNA, the CDR3 is TGTGCCAGCAGCCGAGAGCCGCCGGGACTAGCGGGAGGGACCTCCATTGAGCAGTTCTTC. Translated: CASSREPPGLAGGTSIEQFF.

This clone appeared a single time. V and J are TRBV27 and TRBJ2-2, with 9 positions matching TRBD1. The length of the CDR3 is 18 residues. V gave up 6 bases and J gave up 6 bases; unmatched junction bases: 17. Germline CDR1 MNHEY, CDR2 SMNVEV (reference sequence). The CDR3, as DNA: TGTGCCAGCAGGCTTTTCTCGGGACAGGGTCAGATCTCCGGGGAGCTGTTTTTT. It encodes CASRLFSGQGQISGELFF.

This chain links TRBV10-3 with TRBJ2-5, with 8 bases fitting TRBD2. V shed 11 bases, J shed 2 bases, and the junction held 10 bases outside the gene matches. This CDR3 has 14 residues. CDR1 is ENHRY and CDR2 is SYGVKD in the germline V gene. The CDR3 sequence: CAAASGSSQETQYF. The CDR3 region has the DNA TGTGCCGCCGCAAGCGGGAGTAGTCAAGAGACCCAGTACTTC.

The V and J genes are TRBV19 and TRBJ2-7; 11 positions agree with TRBD2. Germline V gene sequence: CDR1 LNHDA, CDR2 SQIVND (reference sequence). With 5 bases clipped from V and 7 bases from J, the junction kept 10 bases outside the gene matches. The CDR3 consists of 15 residues. The CDR3 DNA sequence: TGTGCCAGTAGTCCCGTAGCGGGAGGGCCTGTTGAGCAGTACTTC. This sequence encodes CASSPVAGGPVEQYF.

This clone was observed once. The sample holds other DNA sequences that translate to the same CDR3. This chain uses TRBV10-1 with TRBJ1-1, with a tentative D call TRBD1 (6 bases). Trimming took 6 bases from V and 0 from J, leaving 8 bases between them. Germline V lookup: CDR1 WNHNN, CDR2 SYGVQD (reference sequence). There are 13 residues in the CDR3. The CDR3 protein is CASRQGLNTEAFF. CDR3 nucleotide sequence: TGCGCCAGCAGACAGGGCTTGAACACTGAAGCTTTCTTT.

This clone was seen only a few times. The chain combines TRBV18 with TRBJ1-2; D is uncertain. V gave up 0 bases and J gave up 5 bases, with 16 bases separating them. The CDR3 is 16 residues long. Germline CDR1 and CDR2: KGHSH and LQKENI. CDR3 sequence reads: CASSPPEGGSGYGYTF. As DNA, the CDR3 is TGTGCCAGCTCACCACCAGAAGGCGGGAGTGGGTATGGCTACACCTTC. Together with reference TRBV18 and TRBJ1-2, the CDR3 gives the full variable domain: NAGVMQNPRHLVRRRGQEARLRCSPMKGHSHVYWYRQLPEEGLKFMVYLQKENIIDESGMPKERFSAEFPKEGPSILRIQQVVRGDSAAYFCASSPPEGGSGYGYTFGSGTRLTVV.

The chain links TRBV6-5 to TRBJ2-3, with 12 bases identical to TRBD2. Germline-derived CDR1 and CDR2 are MNHEY and SVGAGI. The CDR3 contains 15 residues. The junction had 3 bases not matched to a gene; V was cut back by 5 bases and J by 3 bases. CDR3 coding DNA: TGTGCCAGCAGTACGACTAGCGGGAGTACAGATACGCAGTATTTT. As protein: CASSTTSGSTDTQYF.

The chain carries TRBV12-5 and TRBJ1-2, with 8 bases identical to TRBD1. J gave up 2 bases and V 5 bases, and 7 bases lay outside the gene matches. Germline CDR1 LGHNT, CDR2 FRNRAP. The CDR3 is 15 amino acids. CDR3: CASGHSGTGNYGYTF. The CDR3 nucleotides read TGTGCTAGTGGTCACTCCGGGACAGGCAACTATGGCTACACCTTC.

The CDR3 is CASSIGQRLGFRSSGANVLTF. The CDR3 coding sequence is TGTGCCAGTAGTATCGGACAGCGCCTGGGTTTCCGGAGCTCTGGGGCCAACGTCCTGACTTTC. The chain has TRBV19 and TRBJ2-6, with TRBD1 as a possible D gene (6 bases). The CDR3 has 21 residues. CDR1 LNHDA and CDR2 SQIVND come from the germline V gene (reference sequence). The V and J ends lost 3 bases and 0 bases respectively, with 24 bases between them.

This clone appeared once. V is TRBV24-1 and J is TRBJ2-1; 7 positions match TRBD1. The CDR3 is 16 amino acids. V shed 5 bases and J 0 bases; nucleotides not matched to a gene: 6. Germline V gene lookup returns CDR1 KGHDR and CDR2 SFDVKD. The CDR3 DNA reads as TGTGCCACCAGTGTCTCAGACAGGGTCTCCTACAATGAGCAGTTCTTC. Residues: CATSVSDRVSYNEQFF.

The chain recombines TRBV12-3 or TRBV12-4 with TRBJ1-1; D uncertain. The ends were cut back, 3 bases at V and 1 base at J, with 6 bases in the middle. This CDR3 comprises 13 residues. The DNA of the CDR3 is TGTGCCAGCAGTTTTAATAAGAACACTGAAGCTTTCTTT. Protein: CASSFNKNTEAFF.

The J gene is TRBJ2-3, the V gene TRBV7-2, with 7 bases identical to TRBD2. The germline V gene encodes CDR1 SGHTA and CDR2 FQGNSA. The CDR3 has 16 amino acids. V shed 1 base and J 2 bases; nucleotides not matched to a gene: 6. The CDR3 here is CASSLGSSGHTDTQYF. The CDR3 DNA reads as TGTGCCAGCAGCTTAGGAAGTAGCGGGCACACAGATACGCAGTATTTT.

The sample holds many counts of this clone. The J gene is TRBJ2-2, the V gene TRBV11-3; D remains unclear. From germline, CDR1 is SGHNT and CDR2 YENEEA. CDR3 length equals 15 residues. Trimming took off 1 base at V and 2 bases at J, with 8 bases between the two ends. The CDR3 loop is CASSLGQKNTGELFF. The CDR3 DNA reads as TGTGCCAGCAGCTTAGGCCAGAAAAACACCGGGGAGCTGTTTTTT.

This clone was seen only a few times. The J gene is TRBJ2-1, the V gene TRBV3-1 (or the pseudogene TRBV3-2), with a tentative D call TRBD2 (5 bases). Trimming took off 4 bases at V and 0 bases at J, with 13 bases between the two ends. Germline loops: CDR1 LGHDT, CDR2 YNNKEL (reference sequence). This CDR3 contains 16 residues. CDR3 nucleotide sequence: TGTGCCAGCAGCCCCCAGAGGGTCTCCTCCTACAATGAGCAGTTCTTC. It yields the protein CASSPQRVSSYNEQFF.

There are a few counts of this clone. The CDR3: CASSLTGTDTQYF. The CDR3 nucleotides are TGTGCCAGCAGTCTGACAGGGACAGATACGCAGTATTTT. This sequence joins TRBV27 and TRBJ2-3, with 7 positions matching TRBD1. Per the germline V gene, CDR1 is MNHEY and CDR2 is SMNVEV (reference sequence). The CDR3 is 13 residues long. With 5 bases clipped from V and 3 bases from J, the junction kept 2 bases outside the gene matches.

The chain has TRBV14 and TRBJ2-5; 7 bases fit TRBD1. Trimming cost V 3 bases and J 1 base; bases outside gene matches: 5. The CDR3 runs 15 residues. Germline V gives CDR1 SGHDN, CDR2 FVKESK. In nucleotides, the CDR3 is TGTGCCAGCAGCCAGCTACAGGGGATCCAAGAGACCCAGTACTTC. Residues: CASSQLQGIQETQYF.

The gene calls are TRBV24-1 and TRBJ1-5; 9 bases agree with TRBD1. With 10 bases clipped from V and 0 bases from J, the junction kept 12 bases outside the gene matches. The germline CDR1 and CDR2 sequences are KGHDR and SFDVKD. The CDR3 runs to 17 residues. CDR3 residues: CATSTGGSGYSNQPQHF. In DNA form, the CDR3 reads TGTGCCACTTCCACAGGGGGCAGTGGCTATAGCAATCAGCCCCAGCATTTT.

This clone was counted between two and nine times. This chain joins TRBV19 and TRBJ1-5, with 7 bases lining up with TRBD1. The V and J ends lost 6 bases and 6 bases, in that order; junction bases with no gene match: 8. Per germline, CDR1 LNHDA and CDR2 SQIVND (reference sequence). The CDR3 has 14 residues. CDR3: CASRGRGASQPQHF. The CDR3 nucleotides read TGTGCCAGTAGGGGCAGGGGGGCGAGTCAGCCCCAGCATTTT.

This clone was picked up a small number of times. V usage is TRBV6-1 and J usage is TRBJ2-6; D unresolved. Trimming took 1 base from V and 0 from J, leaving 4 bases between them. The germline V gene encodes CDR1 MNHNS and CDR2 SASEGT. There are 15 residues in the CDR3. The CDR3 here is CASSEDNSGANVLTF. The CDR3 DNA reads as TGTGCCAGCAGTGAAGACAACTCTGGGGCCAACGTCCTGACTTTC.

The chain carries TRBV4-1 and TRBJ1-6; 7 positions match TRBD1. CDR3 length: 13 residues. CDR1 is MGHRA, CDR2 YSYEKL, per germline. The ends lost 3 bases at V and 13 bases at J; junction bases unmatched: 6. The CDR3 reads CASSQGQSLPLHF. CDR3 nucleotide sequence: TGCGCCAGCAGCCAGGGACAGTCGCTTCCCCTCCACTTT.

The rearrangement links TRBV12-3 or TRBV12-4 to TRBJ1-6; 7 positions agree with TRBD1. The junction had 7 bases not matched to a gene; V was cut back by 3 bases and J by 14 bases. The CDR3 contains 13 residues. For the CDR3, the DNA is TGTGCCAGCAGTTTCGGGACAGTGGGCACCCTCCACTTT. This encodes CASSFGTVGTLHF.

The chain combines TRBV30 with TRBJ2-1, with TRBD2 identical over 9 bases. The V gene end was trimmed by 2 bases and the J gene end by 7 bases; junction bases not matched to a gene: 12. Germline CDR1 and CDR2: GTSNPN and SVGIG (reference sequence). The CDR3 has 16 residues. The CDR3 sequence: CAWSRTGREGMNEQFF. The CDR3 nucleotides are TGTGCCTGGAGTCGGACGGGGCGGGAGGGTATGAATGAGCAGTTCTTC.